These T cell receptor beta chains were read from a single sample in a study of blood T cells in healthy people across ages. MiXCR, run by TCRdb on the 5' RACE reads, gives a single entry per CDR3 protein. Of nearly 800,000 distinct CDR3 sequences listed, roughly 50% are singletons. Sequencing was done on a sample of blood. The receptors originated from a man aged 35-49 years in good health. Each CDR3 is given with its conserved first and last residue. D genes are given only for firm matches. Size is omitted from some rows. Given values are once, few, many or a class for expanded clones.

size | D | length | J | V | DNA | CDR3
- | TRBD2 | 18 | TRBJ2-1 | TRBV7-3 | TGTGCCAGCAGCCCTCCGGGGACTAGCGGGTCCACCTACAATGAGCAGTTCTTC | CASSPPGTSGSTYNEQFF
- | - | 12 | TRBJ1-2 | TRBV14 | TGTGCCAGCAGCCAAGGGCGGATGGTCTACACCTTC | CASSQGRMVYTF
few | - | 17 | TRBJ2-5 | TRBV15 | TGTGCCACCAGCAGAGATGGCACAGGGTACGGAGAAGAGACCCAGTACTTC | CATSRDGTGYGEETQYF
few | - | 14 | TRBJ2-3 | TRBV3-1 | TGTGCCAGCAGCCAAGATACGCGACTGGATACGCAGTATTTT | CASSQDTRLDTQYF
- | TRBD1 | 17 | TRBJ2-1 | TRBV18 | TGTGCCAGCTCACCAAGGGACAGGACTTCTGGCTACAATGAGCAGTTCTTC | CASSPRDRTSGYNEQFF
few | - | 15 | TRBJ2-5 | TRBV27 | TGTGCCAGCAGTATCCAACAGGGCCTTAAAGAGACCCAGTACTTC | CASSIQQGLKETQYF
few | TRBD2 | 14 | TRBJ2-1 | TRBV6-1 | TGTGCCAGCGGACGAACTAGCGGCTACAATGAGCAGTTCTTC | CASGRTSGYNEQFF
- | - | 13 | TRBJ1-2 | TRBV11-2 | TGTGCCAGCAGCTCAGAGGGAATCTATGGCTACACCTTC | CASSSEGIYGYTF
- | - | 19 | TRBJ2-2 | TRBV15 | TGTGCCACCAGCAGCCCAGGAGTGGATACGGGCCTGAACACCGGGGAGCTGTTTTTT | CATSSPGVDTGLNTGELFF
- | - | 13 | TRBJ2-3 | TRBV9 | TGTGCCAGCAGCGACAGAATAGCAGATACGCAGTATTTT | CASSDRIADTQYF
- | - | 13 | TRBJ1-4 | TRBV29-1 | TGCAGCGTCGCGCTGATAAGGAATGAAAAACTGTTTTTT | CSVALIRNEKLFF
- | - | 13 | TRBJ1-2 | TRBV27 | TGTGCCAGCAGTGTATATGGGGACTCTGGCTACACCTTC | CASSVYGDSGYTF